Below are 27 T cell receptor beta chains sequenced from a single sample in a study of cytomegalovirus exposure and HLA in healthy donors. Here immunoSEQ multiplex PCR was the method, and the copy in TCRdb shows in-frame clones only, minus some. Of roughly 48,000 clones in the sample, roughly 85% were seen once. Sequencing input: PBMCs. The receptors derive from a woman under 40 in good health and CMV-seronegative.

This clone was recorded only once. The chain carries TRBV27 and TRBJ2-7; D is uncertain. The V gene's germline CDR1 is MNHEY and CDR2 SMNVEV (reference sequence). V lost 0 bases and J 3 bases, leaving 12 bases between the germline ends. The CDR3 sequence is 15 residues long. CDR3: CASSLSGSSNYEQYF. DNA of the CDR3: TGTGCCAGCAGTTTATCCGGGTCCTCAAACTACGAGCAGTACTTC.

This rearrangement joins TRBV6-1 to TRBJ2-2; 11 bases line up with TRBD2. This CDR3 has 14 amino acids. Trimming removed 6 bases from V and 7 bases from J; junction bases left unmatched: 4. CDR1 is MNHNS, CDR2 SASEGT, per germline. The CDR3 DNA is TGTGCCAGCAGGACTAGCGGGATCGGCGGGGAGCTGTTTTTT. Translated, it gives CASRTSGIGGELFF.

V gene TRBV5-1 combines with J gene TRBJ2-7; 11 bases are a match to TRBD1. Trimming took 4 bases from V and 0 from J; bases not matched to a gene: 3. CDR1 and CDR2 (germline): SGHRS, YFSETQ. The CDR3 is made up of 15 amino acids. In DNA form, the CDR3 reads TGCGCCAGCAGCCTCGGGACAGGGGGCTCCTACGAGCAGTACTTC. Its translation is CASSLGTGGSYEQYF. The full variable domain, in which reference TRBV5-1 and TRBJ2-7 provide the parts outside the CDR3, is KAGVTQTPRYLIKTRGQQVTLSCSPISGHRSVSWYQQTPGQGLQFLFEYFSETQRNKGNFPGRFSGRQFSNSRSEMNVSTLELGDSALYLCASSLGTGGSYEQYFGPGTRLTVT.

This chain uses TRBV29-1 with TRBJ2-7, with 9 bases matching TRBD2. The CDR3 contains 14 residues. Trimming removed 4 bases from V and 0 bases from J; junction bases left unmatched: 4. Germline V CDR1 and CDR2: SQVTM, ANQGSEA. In nucleotides, the CDR3 is TGCAGCGTTGGTGCGCGGGGGGGCTCCTACGAGCAGTACTTC. Translating it yields CSVGARGGSYEQYF.

The chain employs TRBV5-1 and TRBJ1-1; D is ambiguous. V lost 3 bases and J 6 bases, leaving 12 bases between the germline ends. The CDR3 totals 13 residues. The germline V gene encodes CDR1 SGHRS and CDR2 YFSETQ. The CDR3 DNA reads as TGCGCCAGCAGCTCCGAATTTAAGCCTGAAGCTTTCTTT. Residues: CASSSEFKPEAFF.

There are a few counts of this clone. The rearrangement uses TRBV4-1 and TRBJ2-1, with no clear D. CDR1 and CDR2 from the germline V gene are MGHRA and YSYEKL. The CDR3 length is 13 residues. Deletions cut 0 bases from V and 4 bases from J, with 4 bases between. CDR3 bases: TGCGCCAGCAGCCAAGATATGTACAATGAGCAGTTCTTC. Protein sequence: CASSQDMYNEQFF.

The chain uses TRBV20-1 and TRBJ2-1, with D possibly TRBD2 on 6 matching bases. The V and J ends lost 3 bases and 9 bases respectively, with 9 bases between them. The germline V gene has CDR1 DFQATT and CDR2 SNEGSKA (reference sequence). The CDR3 loop spans 11 amino acids. The CDR3 DNA reads TGCAGTGCTAGGATCGGGGGTGAGCAGTTCTTC. It translates to CSARIGGEQFF.

The genes are TRBV5-1 and TRBJ2-3; 7 positions match TRBD2. Per germline, CDR1 SGHRS and CDR2 YFSETQ. J lost 3 bases, V lost 3 bases, and 10 bases had no gene match. CDR3 length: 16 residues. Here the CDR3 reads CASSSAREYRTDTQYF. The CDR3 DNA sequence: TGCGCCAGCAGCTCGGCGCGGGAGTACAGAACAGATACGCAGTATTTT.

CDR3 sequence: CSVGQAAYEQYF. Here the CDR3 DNA reads TGCAGCGTTGGACAGGCAGCCTACGAGCAGTACTTC. The chain combines TRBV29-1 with TRBJ2-7; TRBD1 is a possible D gene (6 bases). V was pared by 4 bases and J by 2 bases, with 9 bases between. This CDR3 is 12 amino acids long. Germline V gene sequence: CDR1 SQVTM, CDR2 ANQGSEA.

The CDR3 is CASSEDPGKEETQYF. In nucleotides, the CDR3 is TGTGCCAGCAGTGAAGACCCAGGAAAGGAAGAGACCCAGTACTTC. The chain couples TRBV6-1 to TRBJ2-5; D call uncertain. The CDR3 runs to 15 residues. V was clipped by 1 base and J by 3 bases, with 12 bases between them. CDR1 and CDR2 from the germline V gene are MNHNS and SASEGT.

The chain carries TRBV27 and TRBJ2-2, with D possibly being TRBD2 (5 bases). The ends were cut back, 6 bases at V and 6 bases at J, with 14 bases in the middle. The CDR3 contains 14 residues. The germline V gene encodes CDR1 MNHEY and CDR2 SMNVEV (reference sequence). The CDR3 loop reads CASSTSGYAGELFF. The CDR3 DNA follows: TGTGCCAGCAGCACAAGCGGTTACGCCGGGGAGCTGTTTTTT.

The chain employs TRBV4-3 and TRBJ1-1, with D unresolved. V was cut by 0 bases and J by 4 bases, with 9 bases left in between. Germline CDR1 LGHNA, CDR2 YSLEER. The length of the CDR3 is 14 residues. CDR3 amino acids: CASSQDYEATEAFF. CDR3 nucleotide sequence: TGCGCCAGCAGCCAAGATTACGAGGCCACTGAAGCTTTCTTT.

The chain uses TRBV5-4 and TRBJ2-3, with TRBD2 matching over 16 bases. This CDR3 contains 19 residues. The V gene's germline CDR1 is SGHNT and CDR2 YYREEE (reference sequence). The J segment lost 0 bases and the V segment lost 5 bases, leaving 9 bases of the junction unmatched. The CDR3 DNA is TGTGCCAGCAGAGACTCGGGACTAGCGGGAGGGACTAGCACAGATACGCAGTATTTT. Its translation is CASRDSGLAGGTSTDTQYF.

The chain links TRBV6-4 to TRBJ2-7; perhaps TRBD2 as D (7 bases). CDR1 and CDR2 from the germline V gene are MRHNA and SNTAGT. There are 14 residues in the CDR3. The V and J ends lost 3 bases and 0 bases respectively, with 9 bases between them. CDR3: CASSEGGGSYEQYF. The CDR3 DNA reads as TGTGCCAGCAGTGAGGGAGGGGGCTCCTACGAGCAGTACTTC.

The chain joins TRBV27 to TRBJ2-3; D gene ambiguous. CDR3 length equals 15 residues. CDR1 and CDR2 (germline): MNHEY, SMNVEV (reference sequence). V shed 5 bases and J shed 1 base, with 13 bases lying between them. In DNA form, the CDR3 reads TGTGCCAGCAGTCCCATACCAAGCGGCACAGATACGCAGTATTTT. Its translation: CASSPIPSGTDTQYF.

The V gene is TRBV5-1, the J gene TRBJ2-1, with 7 bases lining up with TRBD2. The CDR3 is made up of 16 amino acids. In germline, CDR1 is SGHRS, CDR2 YFSETQ. Trimming at V came to 4 bases and at J to 4 bases, leaving 11 bases not matched to a gene. Here the CDR3 reads CASSDPSSGPYNEQFF. The CDR3 coding sequence is TGCGCCAGCAGCGACCCCTCTAGCGGACCGTACAATGAGCAGTTCTTC.

The chain links TRBV15 to TRBJ1-5, with unresolved D. Germline V lookup: CDR1 LNHNV, CDR2 YYDKDF (reference sequence). V lost 0 bases to trimming and J lost 6 bases, with 15 bases between them. The CDR3 covers 16 residues. CDR3 sequence (DNA): TGTGCCACCAGCAGAGAGGCGGGCGATGGGAGTCAGCCCCAGCATTTT. This sequence encodes CATSREAGDGSQPQHF. The variable domain in full, with the rest retrieved from reference TRBV15 and TRBJ1-5, is DAMVIQNPRYQVTQFGKPVTLSCSQTLNHNVMYWYQQKSSQAPKLLFHYYDKDFNNEADTPDNFQSRRPNTSFCFLDIRSPGLGDTAMYLCATSREAGDGSQPQHFGDGTRLSIL.

The V gene is TRBV29-1, the J gene TRBJ1-1, with D tentatively TRBD1 (5 bases). Germline CDR1 and CDR2: SQVTM and ANQGSEA. Trimming took 3 bases from V and 6 from J, leaving 11 bases between them. This CDR3 is 12 amino acids long. CDR3 residues: CSVDGQGAEAFF. As DNA, the CDR3 is TGCAGCGTTGACGGGCAGGGCGCTGAAGCTTTCTTT. Looking up the rest from reference TRBV29-1 and TRBJ1-1 gives the full variable domain: SAVISQKPSRDICQRGTSLTIQCQVDSQVTMMFWYRQQPGQSLTLIATANQGSEATYESGFVIDKFPISRPNLTFSTLTVSNMSPEDSSIYLCSVDGQGAEAFFGQGTRLTVV.

The chain links TRBV6-1 to TRBJ2-3; TRBD1 agrees at 8 bases. The germline gives CDR1 MNHNS, CDR2 SASEGT. The length of the CDR3 is 17 residues. Trimming cost V 0 bases and J 1 base; bases outside gene matches: 6. The CDR3 region is CASSEAGWGQGTDTQYF. For the CDR3, the DNA is TGTGCCAGCAGTGAAGCTGGCTGGGGACAGGGCACAGATACGCAGTATTTT.

The genes are TRBV2 and TRBJ2-1; D perhaps matches TRBD2 (5 bases). V was cut by 4 bases and J by 7 bases, with 8 bases left in between. CDR3 length equals 12 residues. Germline V gene data show CDR1 as SNHLY and CDR2 as FYNNEI. The DNA for the CDR3 is TGTGCCAGCAGTGGGGAGCGGAATGAGCAGTTCTTC. As protein: CASSGERNEQFF.

CDR3 DNA: TGTGCCAGCACTAAGGACAGGGCAGATACGCAGTATTTT. Its translation: CASTKDRADTQYF. The V gene is TRBV9, the J gene TRBJ2-3; 8 nucleotides align to TRBD1. Germline CDR1 is SGDLS and CDR2 is YYNGEE. V lost 6 bases and J lost 4; bases outside the gene matches: 4. There are 13 residues in the CDR3.

This chain links TRBV29-1 with TRBJ1-2; D possibly corresponds to TRBD1 (5 bases). V lost 6 bases and J 4 bases, leaving 12 bases between the germline ends. The CDR3 runs to 12 residues. Germline-derived CDR1 and CDR2 are SQVTM and ANQGSEA. The CDR3 DNA sequence: TGCAGCGTCTCCGACAGAGCCTATGGCTACACCTTC. Its protein product is CSVSDRAYGYTF.

The chain couples TRBV7-8 to TRBJ1-2; D ambiguous. CDR3 size: 12 residues. The ends were cut back, 1 base at V and 6 bases at J, with 6 bases in the middle. CDR1 is SGHVS, CDR2 FQNEAQ, per germline. CDR3 nucleotides: TGTGCCAGCAGCTTAGATTTTAATGGCTACACCTTC. It encodes CASSLDFNGYTF.

This clone came up once. CDR3 protein: CASSFLAGTSGANVLTF. For the CDR3, the DNA is TGTGCCAGCAGTTTTCTAGCGGGGACCTCTGGGGCCAACGTCCTGACTTTC. This rearrangement joins TRBV27 to TRBJ2-6; 9 bases line up with TRBD2. V gave up 3 bases and J gave up 0 bases; unmatched junction bases: 3. The CDR3 runs to 17 residues. The germline V gene has CDR1 MNHEY and CDR2 SMNVEV (reference sequence).

The chain couples TRBV4-1 to TRBJ2-1; 10 nucleotides line up with TRBD2. The CDR3 length is 20 residues. Per germline, CDR1 MGHRA and CDR2 YSYEKL. V trimming: 2 bases; J trimming: 0 bases; junction bases outside the gene matches: 13. The CDR3 sequence: CASSQRPLGPSGSSYNEQFF. CDR3 coding DNA: TGCGCCAGCAGCCAACGTCCCCTTGGGCCTAGCGGGAGCTCCTACAATGAGCAGTTCTTC.

The chain combines TRBV6-5 with TRBJ2-5; D may be TRBD1 (8 bases). V dropped 6 bases and J dropped 5 bases, with 19 bases sitting between them. Germline V lookup: CDR1 MNHEY, CDR2 SVGAGI. The CDR3 spans 15 residues. DNA for the CDR3: TGTGCCAGCAGGGCCGACAACAGGGGGGGGGAGACCCAGTACTTC. It yields the protein CASRADNRGGETQYF.

The rearrangement joins TRBV29-1 to TRBJ2-6; TRBD1 might be the D (6 bases). Trimming took off 5 bases at V and 0 bases at J, with 14 bases between the two ends. The CDR3 contains 16 residues. The V gene's germline CDR1 is SQVTM and CDR2 ANQGSEA. This chain's CDR3 is CSVSGTPLSGANVLTF. The CDR3, as DNA: TGCAGCGTTTCCGGGACACCACTCTCTGGGGCCAACGTCCTGACTTTC.